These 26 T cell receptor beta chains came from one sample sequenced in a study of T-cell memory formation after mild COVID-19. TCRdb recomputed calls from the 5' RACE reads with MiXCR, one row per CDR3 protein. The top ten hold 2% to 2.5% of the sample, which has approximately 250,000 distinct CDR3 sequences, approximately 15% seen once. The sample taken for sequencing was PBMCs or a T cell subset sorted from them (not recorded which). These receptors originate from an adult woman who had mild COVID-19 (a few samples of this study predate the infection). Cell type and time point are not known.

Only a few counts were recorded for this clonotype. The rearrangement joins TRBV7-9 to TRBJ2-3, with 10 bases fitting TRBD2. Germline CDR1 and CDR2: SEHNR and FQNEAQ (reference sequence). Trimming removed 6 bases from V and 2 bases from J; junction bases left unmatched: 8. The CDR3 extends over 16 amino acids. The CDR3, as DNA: TGTGCCAGCAGTCGTCAACTAGCGGGGTTCACAGATACGCAGTATTTT. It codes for CASSRQLAGFTDTQYF.

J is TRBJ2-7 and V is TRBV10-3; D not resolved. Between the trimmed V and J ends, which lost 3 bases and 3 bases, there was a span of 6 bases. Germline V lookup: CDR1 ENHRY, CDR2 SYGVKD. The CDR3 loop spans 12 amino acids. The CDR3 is CAISDGNYEQYF. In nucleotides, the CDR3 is TGTGCCATCAGTGACGGAAACTACGAGCAGTACTTC.

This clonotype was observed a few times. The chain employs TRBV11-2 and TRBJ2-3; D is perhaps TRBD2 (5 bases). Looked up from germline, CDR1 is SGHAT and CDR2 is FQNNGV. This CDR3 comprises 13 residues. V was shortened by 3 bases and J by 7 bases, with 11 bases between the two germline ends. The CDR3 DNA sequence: TGTGCCAGCAGCTTTACCGGGGTCAATACGCAGTATTTT. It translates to CASSFTGVNTQYF. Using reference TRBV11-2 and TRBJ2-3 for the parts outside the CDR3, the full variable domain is EAGVAQSPRYKIIEKRQSVAFWCNPISGHATLYWYQQILGQGPKLLIQFQNNGVVDDSQLPKDRFSAERLKGVDSTLKIQPAKLEDSAVYLCASSFTGVNTQYFGPGTRLTVL.

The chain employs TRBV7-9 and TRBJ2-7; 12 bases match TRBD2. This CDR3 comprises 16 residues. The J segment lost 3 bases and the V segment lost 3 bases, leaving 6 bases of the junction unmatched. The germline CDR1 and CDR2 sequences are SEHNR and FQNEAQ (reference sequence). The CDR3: CASSFGLAGKRYEQYF. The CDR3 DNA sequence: TGTGCCAGCAGCTTTGGACTAGCGGGAAAACGCTACGAGCAGTACTTC.

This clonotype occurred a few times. The CDR3 is CSASGRYNEQFF. CDR3 in DNA: TGCAGTGCTAGCGGGAGATACAATGAGCAGTTCTTC. The chain links TRBV20-1 to TRBJ2-1; possible D gene TRBD2, 6 bases. Trimming shortened V by 3 bases and J by 4 bases, and 7 bases separated the two germline ends. Germline CDR1 is DFQATT and CDR2 is SNEGSKA (reference sequence). This CDR3 spans 12 amino acids.

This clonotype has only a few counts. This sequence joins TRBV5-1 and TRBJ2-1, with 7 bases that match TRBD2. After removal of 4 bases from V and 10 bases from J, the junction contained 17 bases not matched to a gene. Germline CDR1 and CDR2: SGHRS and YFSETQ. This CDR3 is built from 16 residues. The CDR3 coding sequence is TGCGCCAGCAGCGCGGGTGCTAGCGGACCTCAAGGGGAGCAGTTCTTC. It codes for CASSAGASGPQGEQFF.

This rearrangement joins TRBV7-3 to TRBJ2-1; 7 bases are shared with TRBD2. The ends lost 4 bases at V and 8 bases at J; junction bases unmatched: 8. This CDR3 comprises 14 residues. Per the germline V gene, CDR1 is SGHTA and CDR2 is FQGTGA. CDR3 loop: CASSSMAGRDEQFF. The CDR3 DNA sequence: TGTGCCAGCAGCTCCATGGCGGGGAGGGATGAGCAGTTCTTC.

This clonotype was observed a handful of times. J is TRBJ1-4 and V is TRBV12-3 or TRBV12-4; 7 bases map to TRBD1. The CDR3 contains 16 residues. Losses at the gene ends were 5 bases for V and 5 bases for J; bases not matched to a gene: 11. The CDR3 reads CASSRNLGTANEKLFF. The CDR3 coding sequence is TGTGCCAGCAGTCGGAACTTAGGGACAGCGAATGAAAAACTGTTTTTT.

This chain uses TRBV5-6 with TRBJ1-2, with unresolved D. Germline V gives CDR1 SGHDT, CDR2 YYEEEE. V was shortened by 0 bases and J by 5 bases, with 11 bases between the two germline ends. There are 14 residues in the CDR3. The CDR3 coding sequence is TGTGCCAGCAGCTTGGGAGAGATTGTATATGGCTACACCTTC. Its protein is CASSLGEIVYGYTF.

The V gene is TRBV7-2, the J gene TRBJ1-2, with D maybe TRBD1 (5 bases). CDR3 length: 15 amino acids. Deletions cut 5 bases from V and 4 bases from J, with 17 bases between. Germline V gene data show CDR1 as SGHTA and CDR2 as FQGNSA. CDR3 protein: CASSRGTGPSYGYTF. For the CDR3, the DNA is TGTGCCAGCAGCCGAGGGACGGGACCGAGCTATGGCTACACCTTC.

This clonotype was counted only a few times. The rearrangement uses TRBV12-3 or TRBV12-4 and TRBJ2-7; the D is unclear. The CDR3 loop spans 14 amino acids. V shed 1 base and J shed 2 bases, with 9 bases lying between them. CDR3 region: CASSLGPAAYEQYF. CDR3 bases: TGTGCCAGCAGTTTAGGGCCCGCCGCCTACGAGCAGTACTTC.

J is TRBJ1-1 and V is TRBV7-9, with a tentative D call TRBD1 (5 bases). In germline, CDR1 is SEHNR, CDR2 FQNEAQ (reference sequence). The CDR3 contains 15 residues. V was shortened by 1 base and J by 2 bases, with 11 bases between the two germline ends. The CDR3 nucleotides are TGTGCCAGCAGCTTAGTCATGACAGCTAACACTGAAGCTTTCTTT. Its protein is CASSLVMTANTEAFF.

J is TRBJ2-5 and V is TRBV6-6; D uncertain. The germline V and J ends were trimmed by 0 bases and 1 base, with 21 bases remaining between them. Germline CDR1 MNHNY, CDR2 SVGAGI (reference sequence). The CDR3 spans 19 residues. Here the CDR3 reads CASSYSTPGWVRVQETQYF. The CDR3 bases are TGTGCCAGCAGTTACTCGACGCCAGGATGGGTACGAGTCCAAGAGACCCAGTACTTC.

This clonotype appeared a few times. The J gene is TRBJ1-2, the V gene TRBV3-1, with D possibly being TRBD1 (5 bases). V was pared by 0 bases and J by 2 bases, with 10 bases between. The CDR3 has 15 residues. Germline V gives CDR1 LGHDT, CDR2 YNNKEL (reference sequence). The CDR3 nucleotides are TGTGCCAGCAGCCAAGATAGCGCAGGGAACTATGGCTACACCTTC. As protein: CASSQDSAGNYGYTF.

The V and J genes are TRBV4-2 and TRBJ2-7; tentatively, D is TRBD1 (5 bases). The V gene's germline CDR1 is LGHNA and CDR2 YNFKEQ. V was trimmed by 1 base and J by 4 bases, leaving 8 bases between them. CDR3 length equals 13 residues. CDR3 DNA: TGTGCCAGCAGCCAAGTTGACAGTTACGAGCAGTACTTC. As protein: CASSQVDSYEQYF.

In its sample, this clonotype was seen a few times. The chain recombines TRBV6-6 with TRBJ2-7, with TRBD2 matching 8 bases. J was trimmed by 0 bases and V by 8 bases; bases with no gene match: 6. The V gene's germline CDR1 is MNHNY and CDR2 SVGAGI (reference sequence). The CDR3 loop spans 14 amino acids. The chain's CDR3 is CASRGGLSSYEQYF. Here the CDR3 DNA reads TGTGCCAGCCGGGGGGGCCTGAGCTCCTACGAGCAGTACTTC.

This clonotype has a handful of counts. CDR3 region: CASSYYGTGLNEQFF. The CDR3, as DNA: TGTGCCAGCAGTTATTACGGGACAGGGCTAAATGAGCAGTTCTTC. The chain carries TRBV6-2 or TRBV6-3 and TRBJ2-1, with 9 nucleotides matching TRBD1. The CDR3 has 15 amino acids. J gave up 7 bases and V 3 bases, and 7 bases lay outside the gene matches. Germline V gives CDR1 MNHEY, CDR2 SVGEGT.

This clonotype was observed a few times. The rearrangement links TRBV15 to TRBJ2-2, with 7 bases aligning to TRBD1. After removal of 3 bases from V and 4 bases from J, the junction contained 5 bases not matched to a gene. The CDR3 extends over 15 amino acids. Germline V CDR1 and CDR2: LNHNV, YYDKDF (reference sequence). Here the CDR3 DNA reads TGTGCCACCAGCAGGGACAGGCTAGGCACCGGGGAGCTGTTTTTT. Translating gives CATSRDRLGTGELFF.

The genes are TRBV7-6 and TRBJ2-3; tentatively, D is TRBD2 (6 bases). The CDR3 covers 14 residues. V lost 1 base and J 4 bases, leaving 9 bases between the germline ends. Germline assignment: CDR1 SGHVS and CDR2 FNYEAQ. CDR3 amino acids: CASSLVGGADTQYF. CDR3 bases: TGTGCCAGCAGCTTAGTCGGCGGGGCAGATACGCAGTATTTT.

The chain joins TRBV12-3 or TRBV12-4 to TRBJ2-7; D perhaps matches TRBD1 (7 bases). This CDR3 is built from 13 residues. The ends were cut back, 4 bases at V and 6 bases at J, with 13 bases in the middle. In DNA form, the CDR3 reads TGTGCCAGCAGTTCCTACCAGGGGGGCGAGCAGTACTTC. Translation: CASSSYQGGEQYF.

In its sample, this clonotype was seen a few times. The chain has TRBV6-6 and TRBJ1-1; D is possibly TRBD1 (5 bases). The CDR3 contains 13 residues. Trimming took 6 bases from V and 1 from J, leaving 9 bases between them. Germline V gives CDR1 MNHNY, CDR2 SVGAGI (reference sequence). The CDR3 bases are TGTGCCAGCAGCCAGGGCTGGAACACTGAAGCTTTCTTT. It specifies CASSQGWNTEAFF.

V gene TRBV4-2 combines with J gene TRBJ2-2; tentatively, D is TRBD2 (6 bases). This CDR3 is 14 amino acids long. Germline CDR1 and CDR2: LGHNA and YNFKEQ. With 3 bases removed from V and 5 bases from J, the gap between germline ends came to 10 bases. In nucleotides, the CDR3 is TGTGCCAGCAGCCAGGACTACGGGACCGGGGAGCTGTTTTTT. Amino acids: CASSQDYGTGELFF.

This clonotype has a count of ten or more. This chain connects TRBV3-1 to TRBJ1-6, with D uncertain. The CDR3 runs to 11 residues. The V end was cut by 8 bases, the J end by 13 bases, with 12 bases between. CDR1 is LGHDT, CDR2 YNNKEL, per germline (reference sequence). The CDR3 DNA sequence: TGTGCCAGCCCACGCGGGAGGCCCCTCCACTTT. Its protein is CASPRGRPLHF.

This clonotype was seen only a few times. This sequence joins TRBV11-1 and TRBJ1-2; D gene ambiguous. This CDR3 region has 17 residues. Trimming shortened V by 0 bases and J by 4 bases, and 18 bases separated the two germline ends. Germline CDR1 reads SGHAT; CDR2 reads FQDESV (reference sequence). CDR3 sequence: CASSLASSTPLVYGYTF. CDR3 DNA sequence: TGTGCCAGCAGCTTAGCTTCGTCTACCCCTCTCGTCTATGGCTACACCTTC.

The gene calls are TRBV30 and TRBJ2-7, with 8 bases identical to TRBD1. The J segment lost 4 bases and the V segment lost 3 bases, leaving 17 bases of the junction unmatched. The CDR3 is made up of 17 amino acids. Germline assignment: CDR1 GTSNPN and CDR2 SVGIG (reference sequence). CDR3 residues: CAWRGRTGSAFVYEQYF. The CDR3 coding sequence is TGTGCCTGGAGGGGCCGGACAGGGAGTGCCTTCGTATACGAGCAGTACTTC.

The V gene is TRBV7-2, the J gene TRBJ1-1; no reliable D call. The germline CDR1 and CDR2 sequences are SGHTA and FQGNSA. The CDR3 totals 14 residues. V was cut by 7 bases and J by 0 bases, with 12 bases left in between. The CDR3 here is CASITAVMNTEAFF. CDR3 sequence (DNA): TGTGCCAGCATAACAGCCGTCATGAACACTGAAGCTTTCTTT.